These T cell receptor beta chains were read from a single sample in a study of shared T cell receptors in the human thymus. Only in-frame clones appear in the TCRdb table, and some are missing; sequencing was by immunoSEQ multiplex PCR. Of about 660,000 clones listed, 85% to 90% are singletons. The data were also submitted as part of a second study, on human thymus T cells.

The sequencing sample was made of thymocytes. Receptor source: a boy less than two years old with a congenital heart defect. CDR3s include the opening cysteine and the closing phenylalanine or tryptophan. D genes are given only for firm matches. Clone size appears in some rows only: once, few, many, or a class for an expanded clone.

d_call clone_size j_call v_call cdr3_aa cdr3_nt
TRBD2 once TRBJ2-7 TRBV4-3 CASSNTKPSGSYEQYF TGCGCCAGCAGCAACACTAAGCCTAGCGGTTCCTACGAGCAGTACTTC
TRBD1 NA TRBJ2-7 TRBV5-8 CASSCGTGEGEQYF TGTGCCAGCAGCTGCGGGACAGGGGAGGGTGAGCAGTACTTC
TRBD1 few TRBJ2-1 TRBV5-4 CASSTGTGDAGVNEQFF TGTGCCAGCAGCACAGGGACAGGGGATGCTGGGGTGAATGAGCAGTTCTTC
TRBD2 NA TRBJ2-7 TRBV10-3 CAISDRTSGYEQYF TGTGCCATCAGTGATAGGACTAGCGGCTACGAGCAGTACTTC
NA NA TRBJ2-2 TRBV30 CAWRNPGGNTGELFF TGTGCCTGGAGAAATCCCGGGGGGAACACCGGGGAGCTGTTTTTT
TRBD2 NA TRBJ2-5 TRBV11-2 CASSTRLFGRGETQYF TGTGCCAGCAGCACCCGACTGTTCGGGAGGGGAGAGACCCAGTACTTC
NA NA TRBJ2-1 TRBV4-2 CASSRSSTWGPHRHNEQFF TGTGCCAGCAGCCGATCCAGTACATGGGGCCCTCATAGGCACAATGAGCAGTTCTTC
TRBD2 NA TRBJ2-5 TRBV7-2 CASSVLAGREETQYF TGTGCCAGCAGCGTTCTAGCGGGAAGGGAAGAGACCCAGTACTTC
NA once TRBJ2-7 TRBV28 CASSRWGTRIYEQYF TGTGCCAGCTCCCGATGGGGGACTCGAATCTACGAGCAGTACTTC
NA NA TRBJ1-1 TRBV7-9 CASSLAQMNTEAFF TGTGCCAGCAGCTTAGCCCAAATGAACACTGAAGCTTTCTTT
NA NA TRBJ2-5 TRBV25-1 CASIGTNQETQYF TGTGCCAGCATAGGGACAAACCAAGAGACCCAGTACTTC
NA NA TRBJ2-5 TRBV14 CASRKTIQETQYF TGTGCCAGCAGAAAGACAATACAAGAGACCCAGTACTTC
TRBD1 NA TRBJ1-3 TRBV2 CASKGARTGNTIYF TGTGCCAGCAAGGGGGCTAGGACTGGAAACACCATATATTTT
TRBD1 NA TRBJ2-7 TRBV19 CASSPDRVKYEQYF TGTGCCAGTAGTCCGGACAGGGTCAAATACGAGCAGTACTTC
NA few TRBJ1-1 TRBV7-2 CASSLGGARDNTEAFF TGTGCCAGCAGCTTAGGCGGGGCAAGGGATAACACTGAAGCTTTCTTT
TRBD2 NA TRBJ2-2 TRBV6-1 CASSDGLRLAMGNTGELFF TGTGCCAGCAGTGATGGCCTCAGACTAGCAATGGGGAACACCGGGGAGCTGTTTTTT
NA once TRBJ1-1 TRBV6-5 CASSVTRGKNTEAFF TGTGCCAGCAGTGTAACCAGGGGTAAGAACACTGAAGCTTTCTTT
TRBD2 NA TRBJ2-2 TRBV9 CASRHQSGRGTGELFF TGTGCCAGCCGCCACCAAAGCGGGAGGGGCACCGGGGAGCTGTTTTTT
TRBD2 NA TRBJ2-7 TRBV4-2 CASSQTLAGAYEQYF TGTGCCAGCAGCCAAACCCTAGCGGGAGCCTACGAGCAGTACTTC
NA NA TRBJ2-7 TRBV28 CASSLFPPDRSLYEQYF TGTGCCAGCAGTTTATTCCCACCCGACAGGTCCCTCTACGAGCAGTACTTC
TRBD1 NA TRBJ2-3 TRBV27 CASSQPGQGATDTQYF TGTGCCAGCAGCCAACCGGGACAGGGGGCCACAGATACGCAGTATTTT
NA NA TRBJ2-7 TRBV21-1 CASPSGREGVTYEQYF TGTGCCAGCCCCTCAGGGCGGGAGGGGGTAACCTACGAGCAGTACTTC